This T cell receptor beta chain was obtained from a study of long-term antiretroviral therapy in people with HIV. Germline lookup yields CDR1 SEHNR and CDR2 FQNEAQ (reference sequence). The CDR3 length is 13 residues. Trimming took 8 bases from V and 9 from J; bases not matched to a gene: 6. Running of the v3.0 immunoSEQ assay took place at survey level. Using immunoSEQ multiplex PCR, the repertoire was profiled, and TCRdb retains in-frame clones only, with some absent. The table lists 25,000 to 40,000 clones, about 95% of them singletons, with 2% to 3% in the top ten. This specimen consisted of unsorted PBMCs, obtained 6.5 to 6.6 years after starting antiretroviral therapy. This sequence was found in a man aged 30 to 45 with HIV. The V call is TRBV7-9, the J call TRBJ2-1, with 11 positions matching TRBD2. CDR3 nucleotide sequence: TGTGCCAGCTCCTTAGCGGGAGGGGGTGAGCAGTTCTTC. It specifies CASSLAGGGEQFF.